This is a list of T cell receptor beta chains from one sample in a study of blood T cell repertoires in COVID-19. Here immunoSEQ multiplex PCR was the method, and the copy in TCRdb shows in-frame clones only, minus some. The repertoire includes about 270,000 clones, more than 75% of them detected once, and roughly 2% sits in the top ten. Sample: PBMCs or T cells enriched from blood (not recorded which). The receptors shown here come from an older woman in a cohort exposed to, infected with or recovered from COVID-19 (not recorded which). Each CDR3 is given with its conserved first and last residue. The size of a clone is reported for some rows only, either as once, few or many, or as a class for expanded clones.

cdr3_aa v_call cdr3_length clone_size
CASRGDSIYEQYF TRBV12-3/TRBV12-4 13 -
CASSVNGRSPAF TRBV9 12 -
CASSGQGVFYGYTF TRBV2 14 -
CASSYFTSGRGHEQFF TRBV6-2/TRBV6-3 16 -
CASSPGQISQETQYF TRBV3-1/TRBV3-2 15 -
CASSEARAARNEQFF TRBV2 15 many
CASSYSKQVQETQYF TRBV6-6 15 -
CASSPPSTPRGSSYEQYF TRBV4-1 18 -
CASRSGTGGEGYTF TRBV9 14 -
CAWSFTPGTGVYEQYF TRBV30 16 -
CASFQGSYTDTQYF TRBV5-1 14 once
CASSMGQWSTGELFF TRBV19 15 -
CASSVGLGPPGGEQFF TRBV6-1 16 -
CASSTDRQETQYF TRBV9 13 once
CASRKGTGTGGFNEQFF TRBV2 17 -
CSVGSGGKGQPQHF TRBV29-1 14 -
CSASASGGTDTQYF TRBV20-1 14 -
CAWRVQGGNSPLHF TRBV30 14 -
CASSGQTGLGNEKLFF TRBV5-5 16 -
CASSPSGGRVYGYTF TRBV11-2 15 -
CASSLQTAYEQYF TRBV7-6 13 -
CASSLPGLAGPMNTGELFF TRBV19 19 -
CASGGGPRGYTF TRBV6-5 12 -